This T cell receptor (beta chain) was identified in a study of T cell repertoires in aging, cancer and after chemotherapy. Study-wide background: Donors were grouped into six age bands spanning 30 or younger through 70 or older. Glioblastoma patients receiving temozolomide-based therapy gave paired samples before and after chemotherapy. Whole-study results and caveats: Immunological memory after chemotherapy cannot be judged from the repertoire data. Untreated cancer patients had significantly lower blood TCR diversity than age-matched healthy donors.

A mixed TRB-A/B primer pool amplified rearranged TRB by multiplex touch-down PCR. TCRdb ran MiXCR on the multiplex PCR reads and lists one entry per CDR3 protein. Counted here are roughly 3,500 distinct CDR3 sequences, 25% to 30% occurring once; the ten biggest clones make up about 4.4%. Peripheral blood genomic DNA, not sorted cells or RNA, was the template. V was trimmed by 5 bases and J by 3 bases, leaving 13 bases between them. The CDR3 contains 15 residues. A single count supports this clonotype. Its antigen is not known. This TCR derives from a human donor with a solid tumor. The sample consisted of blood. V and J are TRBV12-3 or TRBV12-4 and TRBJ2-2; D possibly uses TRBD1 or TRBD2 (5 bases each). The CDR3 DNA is TGTGCCAGCAGTCCCCAGGGAGCGTACACCGGGGAGCTGTTTTTT. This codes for CASSPQGAYTGELFF.